The next 10 T cell receptor beta chains were all read from a single sample in a study of shared clonotypes between healthy human individuals. Repertoires were generated with immunoSEQ multiplex PCR, while TCRdb's copy carries only in-frame clones and drops some. This table holds some 2 million clones, approximately 94% found once. Naive-designated CD8 cells lacked CD45RO, were positively enriched for CCR7, and omitted terminally differentiated effector memory CD45RA+ cells. What was sequenced was naive CD8+ T cells sorted from blood. These receptors all stem from a man younger than 35 in good health.

The V and J genes are TRBV2 and TRBJ1-1, with 8 bases matching TRBD1. V lost 8 bases and J lost 12; bases outside the gene matches: 8. The CDR3 has 11 amino acids. Germline CDR1 is SNHLY and CDR2 is FYNNEI. The CDR3 bases are TGTGCCAGCTTTTCAACAGGGGGAACTTTCTTT. It codes for CASFSTGGTFF.

This chain uses TRBV28 with TRBJ1-6; D might be TRBD1 (5 bases). The germline V gene has CDR1 MDHEN and CDR2 SYDVKM. The length of the CDR3 is 14 residues. The V gene lost 4 bases and the J gene lost 11 bases, with 15 bases spanning the gap. The CDR3: CASSYPGHFAPLHF. CDR3 sequence (DNA): TGTGCCAGCAGTTACCCTGGACATTTCGCACCCCTCCACTTT. Drawing the rest from reference TRBV28 and TRBJ1-6, the complete variable domain is DVKVTQSSRYLVKRTGEKVFLECVQDMDHENMFWYRQDPGLGLRLIYFSYDVKMKEKGDIPEGYSVSREKKERFSLILESASTNQTSMYLCASSYPGHFAPLHFGNGTRLTVT.

The chain has TRBV4-3 and TRBJ1-2; D not certain. The germline gives CDR1 LGHNA, CDR2 YSLEER. Trimming shortened V by 0 bases and J by 0 bases, and 11 bases separated the two germline ends. This CDR3 contains 16 residues. CDR3 sequence: CASSQDRQVANYGYTF. The DNA of the CDR3 is TGCGCCAGCAGCCAAGATCGGCAGGTAGCTAACTATGGCTACACCTTC.

Note on this clone: The sample has other DNA sequences that encode this CDR3 too. J is TRBJ2-7 and V is TRBV6-6; D may be TRBD2 (6 bases). This CDR3 spans 14 amino acids. Germline V gene data show CDR1 as MNHNY and CDR2 as SVGAGI (reference sequence). V dropped 2 bases and J dropped 0 bases, with 8 bases sitting between them. This chain's CDR3 is CASSYGGFSYEQYF. Here the CDR3 DNA reads TGTGCCAGCAGTTACGGGGGGTTCTCCTACGAGCAGTACTTC.

The chain uses TRBV2 and TRBJ1-1, with 8 bases that match TRBD1. The germline V gene has CDR1 SNHLY and CDR2 FYNNEI. Trimming removed 5 bases from V and 2 bases from J; junction bases left unmatched: 4. CDR3 length: 14 residues. Written as DNA, the CDR3 is TGTGCCAGCAGTTTGGACAGGGACAACACTGAAGCTTTCTTT. It yields the protein CASSLDRDNTEAFF.

In DNA form, the CDR3 reads TGTGCCAGCAGTCTGGGACTAGCGGGCCTACAAACTGAGCAGTTCTTC. Its protein is CASSLGLAGLQTEQFF. The chain has TRBV27 and TRBJ2-1; 12 nucleotides agree with TRBD2. J was trimmed by 9 bases and V by 5 bases; bases with no gene match: 11. From germline, CDR1 is MNHEY and CDR2 SMNVEV (reference sequence). This CDR3 spans 16 amino acids.

The chain couples TRBV4-3 to TRBJ1-2; no reliable D call. This CDR3 is 15 amino acids long. Germline lookup yields CDR1 LGHNA and CDR2 YSLEER. V lost 0 bases, J lost 1 base, and 9 bases lay in between. CDR3 in amino acids: CASSQEGISNYGYTF. CDR3 nucleotide sequence: TGCGCCAGCAGCCAAGAAGGAATCAGTAACTATGGCTACACCTTC.

This chain links TRBV14 with TRBJ2-1; 10 bases line up with TRBD2. This CDR3 spans 18 amino acids. V dropped 4 bases and J dropped 5; count of bases not matched to a gene: 14. Per germline, CDR1 SGHDN and CDR2 FVKESK. CDR3 in DNA: TGTGCCAGCAGCCCCTGGTCCCTAGCGGGAGAGACTCACAATGAGCAGTTCTTC. Translation: CASSPWSLAGETHNEQFF.

This chain joins TRBV6-6 and TRBJ2-1, with TRBD1 as a possible D gene (5 bases). Germline V lookup: CDR1 MNHNY, CDR2 SVGAGI (reference sequence). The CDR3 is made up of 13 amino acids. Trimming pared 6 bases from V and 4 bases from J, leaving 10 bases between. The CDR3 DNA sequence: TGTGCCAGCAGCGACAGACCTTACAATGAGCAGTTCTTC. This translates into CASSDRPYNEQFF.

For this clone: This specimen includes other DNA sequences encoding the same CDR3. This rearrangement joins TRBV9 to TRBJ1-2; D gene ambiguous. CDR1 SGDLS and CDR2 YYNGEE come from the germline V gene. V lost 2 bases, J lost 4 bases, and 12 bases lay in between. CDR3 length: 14 amino acids. The DNA for the CDR3 is TGTGCCAGCAGCGTGGACGGAGAACTCTATGGCTACACCTTC. It yields the protein CASSVDGELYGYTF.